Below, 32 T cell receptor beta chains from the same sample are listed, as sequenced in a study of patients and donors after allogeneic stem cell transplantation. Via MiXCR, TCRdb re-called the RT-PCR reads, giving one row per CDR3 protein. The sample holds 70,000 to 75,000 distinct CDR3 sequences, approximately 25% seen once. The sample taken for sequencing was blood, either unsorted or a sorted T cell fraction (not recorded which). These receptor sequences come from a human donor who was either an allogeneic HSCT recipient or a stem cell or donor lymphocyte infusion donor (not recorded which). It is not recorded whose cells these are; they may come from a transplant donor.

This clonotype was seen more than once but under ten times. The chain links TRBV12-3 or TRBV12-4 to TRBJ1-3, with D uncertain. V was cut by 7 bases and J by 4 bases, with 17 bases left in between. This CDR3 spans 15 amino acids. CDR3 bases: TGTGCCAGCACCTTCGGTGCTCTGGGAGGAAACACCATATATTTT. This codes for CASTFGALGGNTIYF.

The rearrangement links TRBV10-3 to TRBJ1-2; D not resolved. Trimming left V 7 bases short and J 5 bases short, with 14 bases between. The CDR3 sequence is 13 residues long. Germline V gene data show CDR1 as ENHRY and CDR2 as SYGVKD. The DNA of the CDR3 is TGTGCCATCAATGACGGCGGTTATTATGGCTACACCTTC. Translated, it gives CAINDGGYYGYTF.

This clonotype was seen more than once but under ten times. This rearrangement joins TRBV20-1 to TRBJ2-3; D is unclear. The V gene's germline CDR1 is DFQATT and CDR2 SNEGSKA (reference sequence). The CDR3 totals 12 residues. V gave up 0 bases and J gave up 4 bases, with 5 bases separating them. The DNA for the CDR3 is TGCAGTGCTAGAGAATTATCAGATACGCAGTATTTT. Its translation is CSARELSDTQYF.

V gene TRBV10-3 combines with J gene TRBJ1-6, with 10 bases lining up with TRBD1. This CDR3 contains 13 residues. The junction had 4 bases not matched to a gene; V was cut back by 7 bases and J by 10 bases. The germline CDR1 and CDR2 sequences are ENHRY and SYGVKD. CDR3 DNA: TGTGCCATCACCGGGACAGGGGACTCACCCCTCCACTTT. The encoded protein is CAITGTGDSPLHF.

In this sample, this clonotype turned up a few times. The J gene is TRBJ2-2, the V gene TRBV12-1; TRBD1, the table's D call, was not compared with the DNA. TRBV12-1 is termed a pseudogene. This CDR3 spans 16 amino acids. The chain's CDR3 is CASCNSGIDHTGELFF. Here the CDR3 DNA reads TGTGCCAGCTGCAATTCGGGAATTGATCACACCGGGGAGCTGTTTTTT.

This clonotype was detected many times. The gene calls are TRBV20-1 and TRBJ2-3; D is unclear. CDR1 and CDR2 (germline): DFQATT, SNEGSKA (reference sequence). The V gene lost 5 bases and the J gene lost 4 bases, with 7 bases spanning the gap. The CDR3 runs 11 residues. The CDR3 spells CSALYADTQYF. The CDR3 DNA is TGCAGTGCTCTATACGCAGATACGCAGTATTTT.

The CDR3, as DNA: TGTGCCATCAGTGAGGCGGGGGACAGGCTGAACACTGAAGCTTTCTTT. Protein sequence: CAISEAGDRLNTEAFF. This sequence joins TRBV10-3 and TRBJ1-1, with 8 bases lining up with TRBD1. The J segment lost 0 bases and the V segment lost 2 bases, leaving 5 bases of the junction unmatched. This CDR3 spans 16 amino acids. Germline CDR1 and CDR2: ENHRY and SYGVKD.

The V and J genes are TRBV20-1 and TRBJ1-4; TRBD1 is a possible D gene (5 bases). Looked up from germline, CDR1 is DFQATT and CDR2 is SNEGSKA (reference sequence). The CDR3 is 13 amino acids. Trimming pared 6 bases from V and 3 bases from J, leaving 11 bases between. CDR3 in DNA: TGCAGTGCCCCGGGGCTATCTAATGAAAAACTGTTTTTT. Translated: CSAPGLSNEKLFF.

The chain joins TRBV6-6 to TRBJ1-3; maybe TRBD1 (6 bases). There are 10 residues in the CDR3. CDR1 and CDR2 (germline): MNHNY, SVGAGI (reference sequence). V dropped 8 bases and J dropped 13 bases, with 12 bases sitting between them. The CDR3 DNA reads as TGTGCCAGCGGTGGGACATCAATATATTTT. It yields the protein CASGGTSIYF.

V gene TRBV24-1 combines with J gene TRBJ2-3; 8 nucleotides line up with TRBD1. This CDR3 has 16 amino acids. Germline CDR1 KGHDR, CDR2 SFDVKD. V trimming: 4 bases; J trimming: 2 bases; junction bases outside the gene matches: 7. The chain's CDR3 is CATSEERTGNTDTQYF. CDR3 in DNA: TGTGCCACCAGTGAAGAGAGGACAGGGAACACAGATACGCAGTATTTT.

The rearrangement joins TRBV30 to TRBJ2-5, with D unresolved. This CDR3 comprises 14 residues. Germline CDR1 GTSNPN, CDR2 SVGIG (reference sequence). V was cut by 4 bases and J by 9 bases, with 21 bases left in between. CDR3 loop: CAWIQTLILESQYF. The CDR3 DNA reads as TGTGCCTGGATACAGACTCTTATTTTGGAGTCCCAGTACTTC.

This clonotype showed up just a few times. The chain couples TRBV5-1 to TRBJ1-4; 7 bases match TRBD1. With 4 bases clipped from V and 5 bases from J, the junction kept 5 bases outside the gene matches. The CDR3 is 14 amino acids. Germline V gives CDR1 SGHRS, CDR2 YFSETQ. CDR3 sequence (DNA): TGCGCCAGCAGCCAGGGGGGGAACAATGAAAAACTGTTTTTT. Its protein product is CASSQGGNNEKLFF.

This clonotype was observed at least ten times. The chain links TRBV7-9 to TRBJ2-5; unclear D gene. The germline gives CDR1 SEHNR, CDR2 FQNEAQ (reference sequence). Between the trimmed V and J ends, which lost 1 base and 4 bases, there was a span of 7 bases. CDR3 length: 13 amino acids. The CDR3 DNA reads TGTGCCAGCAGCTTAGAGACCGGAGAGACCCAGTACTTC. This translates into CASSLETGETQYF. The whole variable domain, remainder taken from reference TRBV7-9 and TRBJ2-5, is DTGVSQNPRHKITKRGQNVTFRCDPISEHNRLYWYRQTLGQGPEFLTYFQNEAQLEKSRLLSDRFSAERPKGSFSTLEIQRTEQGDSAMYLCASSLETGETQYFGPGTRLLVL.

This clonotype was observed a few times. This chain connects TRBV6-5 to TRBJ1-2, with D maybe TRBD1 (5 bases). V shed 0 bases and J shed 7 bases, with 21 bases lying between them. Germline assignment: CDR1 MNHEY and CDR2 SVGAGI. This CDR3 comprises 17 residues. The CDR3 sequence is CASSYSIPGSPGTGYTF. The CDR3 DNA follows: TGTGCCAGCAGTTACTCGATTCCAGGTTCCCCAGGGACTGGCTACACCTTC.

This clonotype appeared a few times. The rearrangement joins TRBV7-2 to TRBJ1-1, with unresolved D. This CDR3 comprises 13 residues. V lost 2 bases to trimming and J lost 3 bases, with 7 bases between them. The germline CDR1 and CDR2 sequences are SGHTA and FQGNSA. CDR3 sequence: CASSLWGYTEAFF. The CDR3 DNA reads as TGTGCCAGCAGCTTATGGGGTTACACTGAAGCTTTCTTT.

The chain is built from TRBV7-6 and TRBJ2-7, with D perhaps matching TRBD2 (6 bases). V was shortened by 2 bases and J by 0 bases, with 11 bases between the two germline ends. Germline-derived CDR1 and CDR2 are SGHVS and FNYEAQ. The CDR3 extends over 15 amino acids. In DNA, the CDR3 is TGTGCCAGCAGCTTAATTCGGGGGAGCTCCTACGAGCAGTACTTC. It specifies CASSLIRGSSYEQYF.

The chain joins TRBV11-2 to TRBJ2-3; no definite D call. This CDR3 contains 16 residues. Per germline, CDR1 SGHAT and CDR2 FQNNGV. V dropped 4 bases and J dropped 2 bases, with 16 bases sitting between them. The CDR3 DNA follows: TGTGCCAGCAGCTCCAGCCTCGGGCACCTCACAGATACGCAGTATTTT. Its protein is CASSSSLGHLTDTQYF.

This chain joins TRBV18 and TRBJ2-2, with D perhaps TRBD2 (6 bases). The CDR3 runs to 14 residues. Germline CDR1 KGHSH, CDR2 LQKENI. Trimming stripped 3 bases from V and 7 bases from J, with 12 bases between. The CDR3 reads CASSPFGGDGELFF. The CDR3 DNA reads as TGTGCCAGCTCACCCTTCGGGGGTGACGGGGAGCTGTTTTTT.

The rearrangement joins TRBV24-1 to TRBJ1-5; D is undetermined. V was cut by 1 base and J by 6 bases, with 12 bases left in between. Looked up from germline, CDR1 is KGHDR and CDR2 is SFDVKD. The CDR3 runs 15 residues. The CDR3: CATSDFFRVTQPQHF. DNA of the CDR3: TGTGCCACCAGTGATTTCTTCCGGGTGACTCAGCCCCAGCATTTT.

In this sample, this clonotype turned up a few times. The genes are TRBV7-9 and TRBJ2-5; 7 bases are a match to TRBD1. The CDR3 totals 15 residues. Trimming at V came to 5 bases and at J to 3 bases, leaving 9 bases not matched to a gene. CDR1 SEHNR and CDR2 FQNEAQ come from the germline V gene (reference sequence). The chain's CDR3 is CASSLSPQGEETQYF. DNA of the CDR3: TGTGCCAGCAGCCTATCCCCCCAGGGGGAAGAGACCCAGTACTTC.

The chain links TRBV6-5 to TRBJ2-7; 8 nucleotides match TRBD1. CDR3 length: 13 residues. The V segment lost 6 bases and the J segment 5 bases; nucleotides outside the gene matches: 6. The germline gives CDR1 MNHEY, CDR2 SVGAGI. CDR3 protein: CASRWVQGDEQYF. The CDR3 DNA follows: TGTGCCAGCAGATGGGTACAGGGGGACGAGCAGTACTTC.

The V gene is TRBV20-1, the J gene TRBJ1-5; 10 nucleotides align to TRBD1. V lost 3 bases, J lost 3 bases, and 2 bases stayed unmatched. The CDR3 loop spans 14 amino acids. In germline, CDR1 is DFQATT, CDR2 SNEGSKA (reference sequence). The CDR3, as DNA: TGCAGTGCTAGGACAGGGGGCTTCAATCAGCCCCAGCATTTT. Translation gives CSARTGGFNQPQHF.

In this sample, this clonotype turned up many times. The V gene is TRBV29-1, the J gene TRBJ2-4; the D call may be TRBD1 or TRBD2 (5 bases each). Per germline, CDR1 SQVTM and CDR2 ANQGSEA. The CDR3 runs to 15 residues. The ends were cut back, 1 base at V and 8 bases at J, with 18 bases in the middle. The CDR3 loop is CSVEGGTDSVDIQYF. The CDR3 DNA sequence: TGCAGCGTTGAAGGGGGGACCGACTCCGTTGACATTCAGTACTTC. Based on the CDR3 plus reference TRBV29-1 and TRBJ2-4, the full variable domain is SAVISQKPSRDICQRGTSLTIQCQVDSQVTMMFWYRQQPGQSLTLIATANQGSEATYESGFVIDKFPISRPNLTFSTLTVSNMSPEDSSIYLCSVEGGTDSVDIQYFGAGTRLSVL.

This chain uses TRBV29-1 with TRBJ1-4; D uncertain. The V end lost 4 bases, the J end lost 2 bases, and 5 bases lay between the germline ends. The CDR3 spans 12 residues. Germline V gene lookup returns CDR1 SQVTM and CDR2 ANQGSEA. CDR3 DNA sequence: TGCAGCGTTGCGGGGACTAATGAAAAACTGTTTTTT. Translating it yields CSVAGTNEKLFF.

The chain employs TRBV20-1 and TRBJ2-1; 7 bases fit TRBD1. The V segment lost 7 bases and the J segment 1 base; nucleotides outside the gene matches: 16. Germline loops: CDR1 DFQATT, CDR2 SNEGSKA (reference sequence). The CDR3 extends over 17 amino acids. CDR3 in amino acids: CSGLNVLGQSSYNEQFF. In nucleotides, the CDR3 is TGCAGTGGCCTTAATGTATTGGGACAGTCGTCCTACAATGAGCAGTTCTTC.

The chain is built from TRBV12-3 or TRBV12-4 and TRBJ2-5; maybe TRBD1 (6 bases). CDR3 size: 13 residues. Trimming removed 7 bases from V and 7 bases from J, with 16 bases in between. The CDR3 is CASTPTGSGTQYF. For the CDR3, the DNA is TGTGCCAGCACACCTACAGGGTCCGGGACCCAGTACTTC.

The chain employs TRBV7-2 and TRBJ1-1, with 8 bases lining up with TRBD1. V gave up 5 bases and J gave up 5 bases; unmatched junction bases: 10. CDR3 size: 15 residues. The germline gives CDR1 SGHTA, CDR2 FQGNSA. The CDR3 nucleotides are TGTGCCAGCAGCCTAAGACAGGGGAGGTGGACTGAAGCTTTCTTT. Translating it yields CASSLRQGRWTEAFF.

The chain is built from TRBV12-3 or TRBV12-4 and TRBJ2-1, with a tentative D call TRBD2 (6 bases). The CDR3 runs 16 residues. V lost 3 bases and J 1 base, leaving 13 bases between the germline ends. The CDR3 coding sequence is TGTGCCAGCAGTTTCTCTCGGGGGAGGTCCTACAATGAGCAGTTCTTC. It encodes CASSFSRGRSYNEQFF.

This clonotype was recorded a few times. The rearrangement links TRBV12-3 or TRBV12-4 to TRBJ2-5, with 9 bases lining up with TRBD2. Trimming at V came to 3 bases and at J to 2 bases, leaving 4 bases not matched to a gene. The CDR3 spans 15 residues. The CDR3 coding sequence is TGTGCCAGCAGTTTTAGCGGGGGCCTACAAGAGACCCAGTACTTC. It codes for CASSFSGGLQETQYF.

This clonotype was seen a few times. The chain employs TRBV6-5 and TRBJ1-2; 9 bases align to TRBD1. There are 17 residues in the CDR3. V shed 7 bases and J 0 bases; nucleotides not matched to a gene: 12. CDR1 is MNHEY and CDR2 is SVGAGI in the germline V gene. The chain's CDR3 is CASTRGTGYPSNYGYTF. The CDR3 bases are TGTGCCAGCACTCGGGGGACAGGGTACCCTTCTAACTATGGCTACACCTTC.

The V call is TRBV12-3 or TRBV12-4, the J call TRBJ1-6; 7 positions match TRBD1. The J segment lost 6 bases and the V segment lost 7 bases, leaving 9 bases of the junction unmatched. This CDR3 spans 15 amino acids. The CDR3 DNA reads as TGTGCCAGCACTCTGTCGACAGGGTTTAATTCACCCCTCCACTTT. It specifies CASTLSTGFNSPLHF.

A few counts support this clonotype. The CDR3 spells CASTKLGGSYNEQFF. In nucleotides, the CDR3 is TGTGCCAGCACAAAACTGGGTGGCTCCTACAATGAGCAGTTCTTC. The chain carries TRBV27 and TRBJ2-1; D remains unclear. CDR1 is MNHEY and CDR2 is SMNVEV in the germline V gene (reference sequence). This CDR3 has 15 residues. V was trimmed by 7 bases and J by 0 bases, leaving 13 bases between them.